The 22 T cell receptor beta chains listed next were all sequenced from one sample in a study of tumor and adjacent non-tumor tissue in lung cancer. A modified ARM-PCR protocol with three rounds of nested PCR amplified TCRbeta. MiXCR was run by TCRdb on the multiplex PCR reads, yielding one entry per CDR3 protein. The table records 100,000 to 150,000 distinct CDR3 sequences, about 66% of them present only once. RNA was extracted from bulk tissue without any cell sorting. Source material: lung tumor tissue. The receptors here all came from a man aged 30 to 39 with non-small cell lung cancer.

Regarding this clonotype: A much larger clone lies one base from this, so it may be a read error. V gene TRBV12-3 or TRBV12-4 combines with J gene TRBJ1-3; D is possibly TRBD1 (5 bases). CDR3 length: 15 residues. This chain's CDR3 is CVSRLRQISGNTIYF. CDR3 nucleotide sequence: TGTGTCAGCAGGCTCCGACAGATCTCTGGAAACACCATATATTTT.

This clonotype was observed many times. This sequence joins TRBV6-2 or TRBV6-3 and TRBJ2-1; TRBD2 is a possible D gene (5 bases). CDR1 is MNHEY, CDR2 SVGEGT, per germline. The V and J ends lost 5 bases and 5 bases respectively, with 10 bases between them. CDR3 length equals 13 residues. CDR3 sequence: CASSDTSHNEQFF. DNA for the CDR3: TGTGCCAGCAGTGACACTAGTCACAATGAGCAGTTCTTC.

Note on this clonotype: Mismatch with germline at one junction end may stem from a read error. The chain recombines TRBV11-3 with TRBJ2-5; D is unclear. Looked up from germline, CDR1 is SGHNT and CDR2 is YENEEA. The CDR3 extends over 14 amino acids. The CDR3 protein is CAISLDSHQETQYF. CDR3 sequence (DNA): TGTGCCATCAGCCTCGACTCCCACCAAGAGACCCAGTACTTC.

To note about this clonotype: This may stem from a read error, because a much larger clone lies one nucleotide away. This sequence joins TRBV6-1 and TRBJ1-2; D not resolved. From germline, CDR1 is MNHNS and CDR2 SASEGT. The CDR3 consists of 13 residues. The CDR3 is CANSEESGYGYTF. In DNA, the CDR3 is TGTGCCAACAGTGAAGAATCTGGCTATGGCTACACCTTC.

The chain combines TRBV5-6 with TRBJ2-6; D might be TRBD2 (5 bases). The CDR3 is 15 residues long. Germline V gene sequence: CDR1 SGHDT, CDR2 YYEEEE. The V gene lost 1 base and the J gene lost 4 bases, with 9 bases spanning the gap. CDR3 loop: CASSLMEAGANVLTF. The CDR3 DNA reads TGTGCCAGCAGCTTGATGGAGGCCGGGGCCAACGTCCTGACTTTC.

This clonotype was observed a few times. The V call is TRBV19, the J call TRBJ2-4, with TRBD1 matching 8 bases. V was pared by 3 bases and J by 9 bases, with 4 bases of the junction left unmatched. The germline gives CDR1 LNHDA, CDR2 SQIVND (reference sequence). The CDR3 is made up of 13 amino acids. The CDR3 reads CASSISGGSIQYF. Here the CDR3 DNA reads TGTGCCAGTAGTATTTCAGGGGGCTCCATTCAGTACTTC. Filled out from reference TRBV19 and TRBJ2-4, the complete variable domain reads DGGITQSPKYLFRKEGQNVTLSCEQNLNHDAMYWYRQDPGQGLRLIYYSQIVNDFQKGDIAEGYSVSREKKESFPLTVTSAQKNPTAFYLCASSISGGSIQYFGAGTRLSVL.

Concerning this clonotype: One junction end disagrees with the germline gene, perhaps due to a read error. The chain recombines TRBV6-6 with TRBJ1-5, with 9 bases fitting TRBD1. Per germline, CDR1 MNHNY and CDR2 SVGAGI (reference sequence). The CDR3 extends over 16 amino acids. CDR3 loop: CVSTLTGGDSNHPQHF. The DNA for the CDR3 is TGTGTCAGCACTCTTACAGGGGGCGATAGCAATCATCCCCAGCATTTT.

A note on this clonotype: A read error may explain this, as a much larger clone is one base away. No conserved phenylalanine or tryptophan ends this CDR3, so it is likely a read error. The chain joins TRBV11-3 to TRBJ2-1; the match to TRBD2 covers 11 bases. V trimming: 5 bases; J trimming: 9 bases; junction bases outside the gene matches: 9. Looked up from germline, CDR1 is SGHNT and CDR2 is YENEEA. This CDR3 is 15 amino acids long. This chain's CDR3 is CASSTKLAGVGEQFS. Here the CDR3 DNA reads TGTGCCAGCAGCACCAAACTAGCGGGAGTAGGTGAGCAGTTCTCC.

As to this clonotype: A much more abundant neighbour one base away suggests this may be a read error. The chain couples TRBV6-2 or TRBV6-3 to TRBJ2-2, with TRBD2 as a possible D gene (6 bases). The CDR3 runs 14 residues. The ends were cut back, 8 bases at V and 5 bases at J, with 15 bases in the middle. Germline assignment: CDR1 MNHEY and CDR2 SVGEGT. CDR3 DNA sequence: TGTGCCAGCGCCCTGAGGAGGGAAACCGGGGAGCTGTTTTTT. This codes for CASALRRETGELFF.

On this clonotype: This may come from a read error, since a much larger clone is one base off. CDR3 region: CASSLTEGHVNTEAFF. CDR3 coding DNA: TGTGCCAGCAGCTTGACCGAGGGACATGTGAACACTGAAGCTTTCTTT. The gene calls are TRBV5-4 and TRBJ1-1; weak D call: TRBD1 (6 bases). Trimming left V 1 base short and J 0 bases short, with 13 bases between. The germline CDR1 and CDR2 sequences are SGHNT and YYREEE (reference sequence). This CDR3 region has 16 residues.

Concerning this clonotype itself: A much larger clone sits a single nucleotide away, making a read error possible. The chain couples TRBV4-2 to TRBJ2-7; 10 positions agree with TRBD1. This CDR3 has 15 residues. Germline lookup yields CDR1 LGHNA and CDR2 YNFKEQ. The CDR3 spells CVSSQGQGNSYEQYF. The CDR3 DNA reads as TGTGTCAGCAGCCAGGGACAGGGGAACTCCTACGAGCAGTACTTC.

CDR3 sequence: CASSYGTITDTQYF. The CDR3 coding sequence is TGTGCCAGCAGTTACGGGACTATAACAGATACGCAGTATTTT. This chain uses TRBV6-2 or TRBV6-3 with TRBJ2-3, with 7 bases lining up with TRBD2. With 2 bases clipped from V and 3 bases from J, the junction kept 2 bases outside the gene matches. The CDR3 has 14 amino acids. The germline V gene encodes CDR1 MNHEY and CDR2 SVGEGT.

At least ten counts were recorded for this clonotype. The chain joins TRBV7-9 to TRBJ2-3, with 7 positions matching TRBD2. The junction had 6 bases not matched to a gene; V was cut back by 7 bases and J by 2 bases. Germline V gives CDR1 SEHNR, CDR2 FQNEAQ (reference sequence). The CDR3 spans 14 residues. In DNA, the CDR3 is TGTGCCAGCACCCGGGACTACCCCACAGATACGCAGTATTTT. Translating gives CASTRDYPTDTQYF.

As for this clonotype: Possible read error: a much larger clone is one base away. This chain connects TRBV29-1 to TRBJ1-2; unclear D gene. CDR1 is SQVTM, CDR2 ANQGSEA, per germline. The CDR3 contains 11 residues. V was trimmed by 3 bases and J by 6 bases, leaving 8 bases between them. CDR3 nucleotide sequence: TGCAGCGTTGACAGGAACCATGGCTACACCTTC. Translated, it gives CSVDRNHGYTF.

For this clonotype: The junction shows a germline mismatch at one end, possibly a read error. The genes are TRBV29-1 and TRBJ2-7; D gene unclear. This CDR3 spans 12 amino acids. Germline V gives CDR1 SQVTM, CDR2 ANQGSEA. As DNA, the CDR3 is TGCAGCGTGGCCCCGAGCCGCTACGAGGAGTGCTTC. As protein: CSVAPSRYEECF.

The table lists this clonotype with a few counts. This chain connects TRBV7-2 to TRBJ2-7; 8 bases agree with TRBD2. J gave up 6 bases and V 5 bases, and 9 bases lay outside the gene matches. The CDR3 runs 14 residues. Germline values: CDR1 SGHTA, CDR2 FQGNSA. The DNA of the CDR3 is TGTGCCAGCAGCCCCTTAGCGGGGTCCAGCGAGCAGTACTTC. Its translation is CASSPLAGSSEQYF.

This clonotype was detected only once. A much bigger clone sits one base away, suggesting this may be a read error. This chain links TRBV4-2 with TRBJ1-4; D remains ambiguous. V dropped 3 bases and J dropped 1 base, with 3 bases sitting between them. CDR3 length: 13 amino acids. Germline values: CDR1 LGHNA, CDR2 YNFKEQ. The CDR3 nucleotides read TGTGCCAGCAGCCACGGAACTAATGAAAAACTGTTTTTT. This sequence encodes CASSHGTNEKLFF.

By sample share, this clonotype is medium-sized. The chain recombines TRBV20-1 with TRBJ2-5, with TRBD2 as a possible D gene (7 bases). The germline V gene encodes CDR1 DFQATT and CDR2 SNEGSKA (reference sequence). Trimming removed 2 bases from V and 5 bases from J, with 21 bases in between. CDR3 length: 16 amino acids. The CDR3 bases are TGCAGTGCTAGACTATCCCGGGGGGCAGATGCGGAGACCCAGTACTTC. It encodes CSARLSRGADAETQYF.

For the CDR3, the DNA is TGCAGTGCTGCTAAGTCTAGCGGGTGTTCCTACGAGCAGTACTTC. Translation: CSAAKSSGCSYEQYF. V usage is TRBV20-1 and J usage is TRBJ2-7, with TRBD2 identical over 8 bases. From germline, CDR1 is DFQATT and CDR2 SNEGSKA (reference sequence). V was clipped by 5 bases and J by 1 base; unmatched bases: 10. This CDR3 region has 15 residues.

With regard to this clonotype: A much larger clone lies a single base off, so this may be a read error. V usage is TRBV20-1 and J usage is TRBJ2-7; D may correspond to TRBD1 or TRBD2 (5 bases each). Trimming took 3 bases from V and 6 from J, leaving 27 bases between them. The CDR3 runs 17 residues. Germline CDR1 is DFQATT and CDR2 is SNEGSKA (reference sequence). The DNA for the CDR3 is TGCAGTGCTAGGGTCGCTTCGGGATCCGAGGGACCTTCCGAGCAGTACTTC. Protein product: CSARVASGSEGPSEQYF.

Note on this clonotype: At one boundary the junction diverges from the germline segment, which might be a read error. The chain has TRBV20-1 and TRBJ2-5; possibly TRBD2 for D (6 bases). The CDR3 covers 17 residues. Germline V gives CDR1 DFQATT, CDR2 SNEGSKA (reference sequence). CDR3 sequence (DNA): TGCAGTGCAAGACTAACGGGAGTACTTTGGTACCAAGAGACCCAATACTTC. Its protein product is CSARLTGVLWYQETQYF.

This chain joins TRBV4-1 and TRBJ1-1; a possible D gene is TRBD1 (5 bases). In germline, CDR1 is MGHRA, CDR2 YSYEKL. This CDR3 is 15 amino acids long. Trimming shortened V by 0 bases and J by 8 bases, and 16 bases separated the two germline ends. The CDR3 bases are TGCGCCAGCAGCCAAGAGGGCAGGGCAGGTACCGAAGCTTTCTTT. Translation gives CASSQEGRAGTEAFF.